The T cell receptor (beta chain) under discussion was sequenced for a study of tumor and adjacent non-tumor tissue in lung cancer. Looking at the study overall: There were about 12 adenocarcinoma, a couple of squamous cell carcinoma and 1 small cell lung cancer cases.

TCRbeta libraries were built with three rounds of nested PCR, modified from ARM-PCR. MiXCR was run by TCRdb on the multiplex PCR reads, yielding one entry per CDR3 protein. The sample records roughly 44,000 distinct CDR3 sequences, roughly three fifths being singletons. There are a few counts of this clonotype. A read error may explain this, as a much larger clone is one base away. Germline V gene sequence: CDR1 MNHNS, CDR2 SASEGT. The length of the CDR3 is 15 residues. This sample's RNA came from whole unsorted tissue. The normal lung tissue was taken more than 3 cm from the tumor edge. Sequencing used distant non-tumor lung tissue. The chain couples TRBV6-1 to TRBJ1-3; perhaps TRBD1 as D (5 bases). The sequence was obtained from a woman between 35 and 50 years old with non-small cell lung cancer. The CDR3 reads CVGGRDSSSGNTIYF. The CDR3, as DNA: TGTGTCGGGGGTCGTGACAGTTCCTCTGGAAACACCATATATTTT.